This T cell receptor beta chain was documented in a study of T cell repertoires in cytomegalovirus infection. Study-level background: Through public TCR beta signatures, both CMV infection and matching HLA type were indicated. Study observations and caveats: Clonotypes of TCR beta that were HLA-C-restricted and CMV-specific dominated the ex vivo response.

TCRdb called the reads again in MiXCR, with one record for every CDR3 protein. The table includes about 340,000 distinct CDR3 sequences, 25% to 35% detected once. This clonotype was counted ten times or more. The antigen remains unidentified. This specimen consisted of cultured PBMCs, obtained from culture after CMV antigen stimulation. This TCR was sampled from a human donor in good health (CMV status not recorded). Some clones in this sample may be carry-over from other donors' samples.

CDR3 coding DNA: TGTGCCAGCAGCTTTGGCTATGGCTACACCTTC. Translating it yields CASSFGYGYTF. The chain uses TRBV12-3 or TRBV12-4 and TRBJ1-2; D is unresolved. The V end was cut by 6 bases, the J end by 4 bases, with 6 bases between. The CDR3 has 11 amino acids.